The 29 T cell receptor beta chains in this list originate from one sample, sequenced in a study of graft-versus-host responses after intestinal transplantation. Profiling relied on immunoSEQ multiplex PCR, and the TCRdb table lists in-frame clones only, not all of them. Of 35,000 to 45,000 clones in the sample, 85% to 95% were seen once. Which antigens these TCRs recognize remains unknown. The sample in question was unstimulated CD8+ T cells sorted from spleen or lymph node cells, obtained before transplant. These receptors came from a human donor who was the organ donor for an intestinal transplant.

This chain uses TRBV27 with TRBJ1-2; 7 nucleotides line up with TRBD1. V was pared by 0 bases and J by 4 bases, with 2 bases of the junction left unmatched. Germline V gives CDR1 MNHEY, CDR2 SMNVEV (reference sequence). The CDR3 length is 14 residues. Written as DNA, the CDR3 is TGTGCCAGCAGTTTATCGGGGACAGCCTATGGCTACACCTTC. It yields the protein CASSLSGTAYGYTF.

The V gene is TRBV7-2, the J gene TRBJ1-1, with a possible D match to TRBD1 (5 bases). In germline, CDR1 is SGHTA, CDR2 FQGNSA. The CDR3 consists of 14 residues. The germline V and J ends were trimmed by 1 base and 6 bases, with 12 bases remaining between them. CDR3 nucleotide sequence: TGTGCCAGCAGCTTAGAAGACTGGGGGTCTGAAGCTTTCTTT. Residues: CASSLEDWGSEAFF.

The chain carries TRBV2 and TRBJ2-2, with D hard to call. The CDR3 has 15 residues. Germline V gene data show CDR1 as SNHLY and CDR2 as FYNNEI. Trimming pared 1 base from V and 0 bases from J, leaving 6 bases between. The CDR3 bases are TGTGCCAGCAGTGAAGGGGCTTCGAACACCGGGGAGCTGTTTTTT. Translated, it gives CASSEGASNTGELFF. Drawing the rest from reference TRBV2 and TRBJ2-2, the complete variable domain is EPEVTQTPSHQVTQMGQEVILRCVPISNHLYFYWYRQILGQKVEFLVSFYNNEISEKSEIFDDQFSVERPDGSNFTLKIRSTKLEDSAMYFCASSEGASNTGELFFGEGSRLTVL.

V is TRBV27 and J is TRBJ1-1; tentatively, D is TRBD1 (5 bases). Germline V gives CDR1 MNHEY, CDR2 SMNVEV (reference sequence). V lost 2 bases and J lost 5, with 12 bases in between. The CDR3 is made up of 14 amino acids. Written as DNA, the CDR3 is TGTGCCAGCAGTTTAGGGCGGGGCGAGACTGAAGCTTTCTTT. It codes for CASSLGRGETEAFF.

In the case of this clone: Relative to the germline gene, one junction end is altered; a read error may explain this. The chain joins TRBV6-5 to TRBJ2-1, with TRBD2 as a possible D gene (6 bases). The CDR3 spans 12 residues. In germline, CDR1 is MNHEY, CDR2 SVGAGI. For the CDR3, the DNA is TGTGCCAGCAGTTACGGGGGGTATGAACAGTTCTTC. This gives the protein CASSYGGYEQFF.

V usage is TRBV11-2 and J usage is TRBJ2-3, with TRBD2 as a possible D gene (6 bases). This CDR3 has 16 residues. The V and J ends lost 1 base and 1 base respectively, with 12 bases between them. Germline CDR1 and CDR2: SGHAT and FQNNGV. This chain's CDR3 is CASSLVGGLGTDTQYF. The CDR3 region has the DNA TGTGCCAGCAGCTTAGTGGGGGGTCTAGGCACAGATACGCAGTATTTT.

The V call is TRBV7-9, the J call TRBJ1-2, with no clear D. V was cut by 1 base and J by 13 bases, with 19 bases left in between. CDR3 length: 14 amino acids. CDR1 and CDR2 (germline): SEHNR, FQNEAQ (reference sequence). The CDR3 is CASSLGGVPTYCTF. CDR3 DNA: TGTGCCAGCAGCTTAGGGGGTGTCCCGACTTACTGCACCTTC.

This rearrangement joins TRBV5-1 to TRBJ2-1; TRBD2 matches at 11 bases. This CDR3 spans 15 amino acids. Germline V gives CDR1 SGHRS, CDR2 YFSETQ. The trim removed 6 bases at V and 5 bases at J, leaving 7 bases unmatched. CDR3 loop: CASTMLAGGDNEQFF. DNA for the CDR3: TGCGCCAGCACCATGCTAGCGGGGGGTGACAATGAGCAGTTCTTC.

The chain couples TRBV7-3 to TRBJ2-2; 7 bases map to TRBD1. Germline assignment: CDR1 SGHTA and CDR2 FQGTGA. The CDR3 spans 15 residues. After removal of 0 bases from V and 4 bases from J, the junction contained 2 bases not matched to a gene. The CDR3 DNA follows: TGTGCCAGCAGCTTAACAGGGGGCGTCACCGGGGAGCTGTTTTTT. This codes for CASSLTGGVTGELFF.

This clone was recorded only once. The chain links TRBV5-4 to TRBJ2-3; D tentatively fits TRBD1 or TRBD2 (6 bases each). Trimming shortened V by 7 bases and J by 1 base, and 7 bases separated the two germline ends. The germline CDR1 and CDR2 sequences are SGHNT and YYREEE (reference sequence). The CDR3 totals 12 residues. CDR3 protein: CASGGRTDTQYF. As DNA, the CDR3 is TGTGCCAGCGGGGGGCGCACAGATACGCAGTATTTT.

The genes are TRBV2 and TRBJ2-7; a weak D match, TRBD2 (6 bases). Germline values: CDR1 SNHLY, CDR2 FYNNEI. This CDR3 has 14 residues. Trimming took 8 bases from V and 1 from J, leaving 15 bases between them. The CDR3 spells CASDLTSGSYEQYF. DNA for the CDR3: TGTGCCAGCGACCTCACAAGCGGGTCCTACGAGCAGTACTTC. Full variable domain (remainder filled in from reference TRBV2 and TRBJ2-7): EPEVTQTPSHQVTQMGQEVILRCVPISNHLYFYWYRQILGQKVEFLVSFYNNEISEKSEIFDDQFSVERPDGSNFTLKIRSTKLEDSAMYFCASDLTSGSYEQYFGPGTRLTVT.

This chain joins TRBV6-6 and TRBJ2-7; perhaps TRBD2 as D (5 bases). V dropped 2 bases and J dropped 2 bases, with 16 bases sitting between them. This CDR3 spans 16 amino acids. Germline V gene sequence: CDR1 MNHNY, CDR2 SVGAGI (reference sequence). The CDR3 protein is CASSYRSGETPYEQYF. The DNA for the CDR3 is TGTGCCAGCAGTTACAGGTCTGGGGAGACCCCCTACGAGCAGTACTTC.

The CDR3 coding sequence is TGTGCCAGCAGCCATAAGTGGGCGGGGGGACACAATGAGCAGTTCTTC. Translation gives CASSHKWAGGHNEQFF. V gene TRBV14 combines with J gene TRBJ2-1; 8 bases fit TRBD2. Trimming took 3 bases from V and 5 from J; bases not matched to a gene: 9. Germline CDR1 and CDR2: SGHDN and FVKESK. This CDR3 has 16 residues.

The chain joins TRBV30 to TRBJ2-7, with 8 bases identical to TRBD2. Germline V CDR1 and CDR2: GTSNPN, SVGIG (reference sequence). There are 13 residues in the CDR3. V lost 4 bases, J lost 2 bases, and 4 bases stayed unmatched. This CDR3 is CAWKRGPTYEQYF. CDR3 nucleotides: TGTGCCTGGAAGCGGGGGCCAACCTACGAGCAGTACTTC. The variable domain in full, completed from reference TRBV30 and TRBJ2-7, reads SQTIHQWPATLVQPVGSPLSLECTVEGTSNPNLYWYRQAAGRGLQLLFYSVGIGQISSEVPQNLSASRPQDRQFILSSKKLLLSDSGFYLCAWKRGPTYEQYFGPGTRLTVT.

The chain recombines TRBV15 with TRBJ1-1; 8 nucleotides align to TRBD1. Per the germline V gene, CDR1 is LNHNV and CDR2 is YYDKDF (reference sequence). CDR3 length: 15 amino acids. Losses at the gene ends were 5 bases for V and 4 bases for J; bases not matched to a gene: 9. CDR3 in amino acids: CATSGTRGLGTEAFF. DNA of the CDR3: TGTGCCACCAGCGGAACCAGGGGGCTTGGCACTGAAGCTTTCTTT.

The table lists this clone with a count of one. The rearrangement uses TRBV9 and TRBJ2-7; 10 nucleotides match TRBD2. Trimming at V came to 4 bases and at J to 0 bases, leaving 4 bases not matched to a gene. The CDR3 is made up of 15 amino acids. Looked up from germline, CDR1 is SGDLS and CDR2 is YYNGEE. Here the CDR3 reads CASSPSGGASYEQYF. The CDR3 bases are TGTGCCAGCAGCCCGAGCGGGGGGGCCTCCTACGAGCAGTACTTC.

V gene TRBV9 combines with J gene TRBJ2-5; 10 bases fit TRBD2. The CDR3 is 14 residues long. V was pared by 3 bases and J by 5 bases, with 4 bases of the junction left unmatched. Germline CDR1 SGDLS, CDR2 YYNGEE. The CDR3 region is CASSASGGAETQYF. As DNA, the CDR3 is TGTGCCAGCAGCGCCAGCGGGGGGGCCGAGACCCAGTACTTC.

The V call is TRBV5-6, the J call TRBJ2-1; 7 bases fit TRBD2. Looked up from germline, CDR1 is SGHDT and CDR2 is YYEEEE. The V and J ends lost 7 bases and 4 bases, in that order; junction bases with no gene match: 11. The CDR3 contains 15 residues. The CDR3 loop is CASAWEGEFYNEQFF. CDR3 sequence (DNA): TGTGCCAGCGCTTGGGAGGGTGAATTTTACAATGAGCAGTTCTTC.

The rearrangement joins TRBV5-1 to TRBJ1-1; D is uncertain. The CDR3 spans 13 residues. CDR1 and CDR2 from the germline V gene are SGHRS and YFSETQ. V dropped 3 bases and J dropped 1 base, with 7 bases sitting between them. CDR3 sequence (DNA): TGCGCCAGCAGCTATGGGCCGAACACTGAAGCTTTCTTT. It specifies CASSYGPNTEAFF.

Here the CDR3 DNA reads TGTGCCACCGGACAGGGATGGAGCACTGAAGCTTTCTTT. It is translated as CATGQGWSTEAFF. The V and J genes are TRBV15 and TRBJ1-1; 8 bases are a match to TRBD1. This CDR3 comprises 13 residues. Germline loops: CDR1 LNHNV, CDR2 YYDKDF (reference sequence). V lost 8 bases, J lost 4 bases, and 6 bases stayed unmatched.

The chain recombines TRBV2 with TRBJ2-3; TRBD2 agrees at 10 bases. The CDR3 sequence is 15 residues long. The junction had 4 bases not matched to a gene; V was cut back by 5 bases and J by 2 bases. Looked up from germline, CDR1 is SNHLY and CDR2 is FYNNEI. The CDR3 DNA reads as TGTGCCAGCAGTACTAGCGGGGCCCACACAGATACGCAGTATTTT. Its protein product is CASSTSGAHTDTQYF. Together with reference TRBV2 and TRBJ2-3, the CDR3 gives the full variable domain: EPEVTQTPSHQVTQMGQEVILRCVPISNHLYFYWYRQILGQKVEFLVSFYNNEISEKSEIFDDQFSVERPDGSNFTLKIRSTKLEDSAMYFCASSTSGAHTDTQYFGPGTRLTVL.

J is TRBJ2-7 and V is TRBV15, with D possibly being TRBD1 or TRBD2 (5 bases each). Germline V gene lookup returns CDR1 LNHNV and CDR2 YYDKDF (reference sequence). V shed 3 bases and J shed 0 bases, with 15 bases lying between them. The CDR3 contains 16 residues. CDR3 coding DNA: TGTGCCACCAGCAGCCCCGGGACGGTGAGCTCCTACGAGCAGTACTTC. It specifies CATSSPGTVSSYEQYF.

This chain links TRBV29-1 with TRBJ2-7; D possibly corresponds to TRBD2 (6 bases). V gave up 6 bases and J gave up 3 bases, with 9 bases separating them. Germline V CDR1 and CDR2: SQVTM, ANQGSEA. This CDR3 has 11 residues. CDR3 nucleotides: TGCAGCGTGGGAGGCGTCTACGAGCAGTACTTC. This sequence encodes CSVGGVYEQYF.

CDR3 nucleotide sequence: TGTGCCAGCAGCTTAGCAGCAAGGGGGCTAGAGACCCAGTACTTC. This encodes CASSLAARGLETQYF. This chain connects TRBV7-9 to TRBJ2-5, with 7 bases aligning to TRBD1. The CDR3 extends over 15 amino acids. J lost 4 bases, V lost 0 bases, and 5 bases had no gene match. Germline V gives CDR1 SEHNR, CDR2 FQNEAQ (reference sequence).

The chain recombines TRBV5-6 with TRBJ1-2, with D perhaps TRBD1 (5 bases). This CDR3 has 13 amino acids. V was cut by 4 bases and J by 8 bases, with 15 bases left in between. Germline V gene data show CDR1 as SGHDT and CDR2 as YYEEEE. The CDR3 sequence is CASSQGWIDGYTF. DNA for the CDR3: TGTGCCAGCAGCCAGGGTTGGATTGACGGCTACACCTTC. Combining the CDR3 with reference TRBV5-6 and TRBJ1-2 gives the whole variable domain DAGVTQSPTHLIKTRGQQVTLRCSPKSGHDTVSWYQQALGQGPQFIFQYYEEEERQRGNFPDRFSGHQFPNYSSELNVNALLLGDSALYLCASSQGWIDGYTFGSGTRLTVV.

This chain connects TRBV4-2 to TRBJ1-4, with D perhaps TRBD1 (5 bases). The germline V and J ends were trimmed by 2 bases and 0 bases, with 10 bases remaining between them. Germline V gives CDR1 LGHNA, CDR2 YNFKEQ. The CDR3 is 16 amino acids. CDR3 region: CASSQRQTPTNEKLFF. The CDR3 coding sequence is TGTGCCAGCAGCCAAAGACAGACACCAACTAATGAAAAACTGTTTTTT.

The rearrangement uses TRBV5-1 and TRBJ2-3, with a weak D call TRBD2 (7 bases). V was cut by 6 bases and J by 2 bases, with 13 bases left in between. Germline V CDR1 and CDR2: SGHRS, YFSETQ. The CDR3 extends over 14 amino acids. The CDR3 spells CASMAGAYTDTQYF. In DNA, the CDR3 is TGCGCCAGCATGGCGGGGGCATACACAGATACGCAGTATTTT.

The chain employs TRBV19 and TRBJ1-2; D is perhaps TRBD1 (5 bases). Germline CDR1 and CDR2: LNHDA and SQIVND (reference sequence). The V and J ends lost 9 bases and 4 bases respectively, with 9 bases between them. CDR3 length equals 11 residues. CDR3 in DNA: TGTGCCAGCGAGGGGCTCTATGGCTACACCTTC. Protein product: CASEGLYGYTF.

This chain links TRBV7-9 with TRBJ2-1; TRBD2 agrees at 13 bases. CDR1 and CDR2 from the germline V gene are SEHNR and FQNEAQ (reference sequence). J lost 6 bases, V lost 4 bases, and 6 bases had no gene match. The CDR3 extends over 16 amino acids. CDR3 amino acids: CASSSTWTSGGNEQFF. DNA for the CDR3: TGTGCCAGCAGCTCAACCTGGACTAGCGGGGGCAATGAGCAGTTCTTC.